The count of the clone carrying this TCR beta chain is one. Each participant's cohort was designated according to participant-reported clinical history. V was pared by 5 bases and J by 0 bases, with 6 bases of the junction left unmatched. This CDR3 comprises 15 residues. Looked up from germline, CDR1 is SGHVS and CDR2 is FQNEAQ. This specimen comes from a study of blood T cell repertoires in COVID-19. TCRdb's copy holds only in-frame clones and misses some; the assay was immunoSEQ multiplex PCR. The sample includes about 230,000 clones, roughly 91% seen only once; the top ten take roughly 4%. The receptor was derived from a woman in her 30s with acute COVID-19. V and J are TRBV7-8 and TRBJ2-5; 7 bases fit TRBD2. The sequenced material came from PBMCs or T cells enriched from blood (not recorded which). This chain's CDR3 is CASSRVGRDQETQYF. The CDR3 DNA reads as TGTGCCAGCAGCCGCGTTGGGAGGGACCAAGAGACCCAGTACTTC.